One and the same sample provided the 5 T cell receptor beta chains below, sequenced in a study of molecular identifiers for immune sequencing clone quantification. TCRdb reanalysed the PCR reads using MiXCR and keeps one entry per CDR3 protein. The profile covers about 510,000 distinct CDR3 sequences, with around 25% appearing a single time and 0.76% taken by the ten largest. The sample taken for sequencing was naive CD8+ T cells from blood, with Jurkat cell RNA spiked in. The subset here: FACS-sorted CD8+CD4-CCR7+CD45RA+ naive T cells. The source of these receptors is a human donor in good health. Some libraries in this study had Jurkat cell RNA spiked in.

Concerning this clonotype: A junction end diverges from the germline sequence, so it may reflect a read error. The chain is built from TRBV7-6 and TRBJ2-3, with D unresolved. The CDR3 is made up of 12 amino acids. Per the germline V gene, CDR1 is SGHVS and CDR2 is FNYEAQ. Here the CDR3 reads CASSLGPDTRYF. The CDR3 DNA follows: TGTGCCAGCAGCTTAGGGCCAGATACGCGGTATTTT.

At least ten counts were recorded for this clonotype. The genes are TRBV4-1 and TRBJ1-5, with TRBD1 matching 8 bases. The CDR3 is 15 residues long. Trimming removed 1 base from V and 2 bases from J; junction bases left unmatched: 1. CDR1 is MGHRA, CDR2 YSYEKL, per germline. The CDR3: CASSQVDRGNQPQHF. The CDR3 region has the DNA TGCGCCAGCAGCCAAGTGGACAGGGGCAATCAGCCCCAGCATTTT.

Only a few counts were recorded for this clonotype. The V gene is TRBV4-1, the J gene TRBJ2-2; 7 positions match TRBD2. V dropped 3 bases and J dropped 5; count of bases not matched to a gene: 12. Per the germline V gene, CDR1 is MGHRA and CDR2 is YSYEKL. The CDR3 spans 17 residues. The CDR3 loop reads CASSQASAGVMTGELFF. The CDR3 DNA follows: TGCGCCAGCAGCCAGGCCAGCGCGGGGGTCATGACCGGGGAGCTGTTTTTT.

The genes are TRBV18 and TRBJ1-5; 8 bases are a match to TRBD1. With 4 bases clipped from V and 2 bases from J, the junction kept 7 bases outside the gene matches. Looked up from germline, CDR1 is KGHSH and CDR2 is LQKENI. The CDR3 runs 16 residues. This chain's CDR3 is CASSLTGDRRNQPQHF. As DNA, the CDR3 is TGTGCCAGCTCACTGACAGGGGACCGTCGCAATCAGCCCCAGCATTTT. Full variable domain (rest looked up from reference TRBV18 and TRBJ1-5): NAGVMQNPRHLVRRRGQEARLRCSPMKGHSHVYWYRQLPEEGLKFMVYLQKENIIDESGMPKERFSAEFPKEGPSILRIQQVVRGDSAAYFCASSLTGDRRNQPQHFGDGTRLSIL.

The V call is TRBV4-3, the J call TRBJ2-1; TRBD1 might be the D (5 bases). CDR1 LGHNA and CDR2 YSLEER come from the germline V gene. V was clipped by 0 bases and J by 0 bases, with 12 bases between them. The CDR3 is made up of 17 amino acids. This CDR3 is CASSQDFETVSYNEQFF. Here the CDR3 DNA reads TGCGCCAGCAGCCAAGATTTTGAGACAGTCTCCTACAATGAGCAGTTCTTC.